One sample yielded the 25 T cell receptor beta chains listed below, sequenced in a study of T cell responses to AZD1222 COVID-19 vaccine. Data came from immunoSEQ multiplex PCR; TCRdb stores just in-frame clones and leaves some out. The sample contains more than 95,000 clones, over 80% of which appear only once. Sequences were derived from peripheral blood, sampled on day 0 of AZD1222 vaccination. These receptors were collected from an adult in good health.

The chain recombines TRBV7-9 with TRBJ1-6; 7 bases are a match to TRBD1. With 0 bases clipped from V and 9 bases from J, the junction kept 5 bases outside the gene matches. The CDR3 runs to 15 residues. Germline V gives CDR1 SEHNR, CDR2 FQNEAQ (reference sequence). The chain's CDR3 is CASSLADRDRSPLHF. DNA for the CDR3: TGTGCCAGCAGCTTAGCAGACAGGGATCGTTCACCCCTCCACTTT.

The chain employs TRBV6-1 and TRBJ1-2; tentatively, D is TRBD1 (5 bases). Trimming stripped 2 bases from V and 2 bases from J, with 9 bases between. Germline CDR1 reads MNHNS; CDR2 reads SASEGT. CDR3 length: 14 residues. The CDR3 here is CASSEMGENYGYTF. In nucleotides, the CDR3 is TGTGCCAGCAGTGAAATGGGGGAAAACTATGGCTACACCTTC.

The chain couples TRBV7-8 to TRBJ1-2, with D tentatively TRBD1 (5 bases). CDR1 is SGHVS, CDR2 FQNEAQ, per germline. The V end was cut by 5 bases, the J end by 5 bases, with 15 bases between. The CDR3 has 14 amino acids. CDR3 nucleotides: TGTGCCAGCAGCAGAGCCGGGACGGAGTATGGCTACACCTTC. Translation gives CASSRAGTEYGYTF.

J is TRBJ1-1 and V is TRBV29-1, with a possible D match to TRBD1 (5 bases). The V gene's germline CDR1 is SQVTM and CDR2 ANQGSEA. CDR3 size: 15 residues. The CDR3, as DNA: TGCAGTGGGGGTGAGGGGTGGGGAATGAACACTGAAGCTTTCTTT. Amino acids: CSGGEGWGMNTEAFF.

The genes are TRBV5-1 and TRBJ2-1, with 10 nucleotides matching TRBD2. The V and J ends lost 0 bases and 4 bases, in that order; junction bases with no gene match: 1. The germline CDR1 and CDR2 sequences are SGHRS and YFSETQ. The CDR3 has 15 residues. In DNA form, the CDR3 reads TGCGCCAGCAGCTTGGGGACTAGCGGATACAATGAGCAGTTCTTC. Protein product: CASSLGTSGYNEQFF.

The J gene is TRBJ2-1, the V gene TRBV5-1; tentatively, D is TRBD2 (6 bases). This CDR3 comprises 13 residues. Germline V gene sequence: CDR1 SGHRS, CDR2 YFSETQ. The V gene lost 3 bases and the J gene lost 8 bases, with 12 bases spanning the gap. The CDR3 DNA is TGCGCCAGCAGCTCGCCCGCGGGGTATGAGCAGTTCTTC. It translates to CASSSPAGYEQFF.

The V and J genes are TRBV6-5 and TRBJ2-2, with 10 bases matching TRBD2. In germline, CDR1 is MNHEY, CDR2 SVGAGI. J gave up 3 bases and V 9 bases, and 4 bases lay outside the gene matches. The CDR3 runs to 14 residues. The chain's CDR3 is CASRLAGHTGELFF. The CDR3 nucleotides read TGTGCCAGTCGACTAGCGGGCCACACCGGGGAGCTGTTTTTT.

V and J are TRBV7-9 and TRBJ2-3; D is uncertain. Trimming took off 4 bases at V and 1 base at J, with 6 bases between the two ends. The CDR3 spans 13 residues. Germline assignment: CDR1 SEHNR and CDR2 FQNEAQ (reference sequence). In DNA form, the CDR3 reads TGTGCCAGCAGCTATGTAGGCACAGATACGCAGTATTTT. Amino acid sequence: CASSYVGTDTQYF.

The genes are TRBV28 and TRBJ2-6; no firm D call. Germline CDR1 reads MDHEN; CDR2 reads SYDVKM. The CDR3 runs to 13 residues. V gave up 9 bases and J gave up 0 bases, with 6 bases separating them. CDR3 DNA sequence: TGTGCCAGTAGGCGCTCTGGGGCCAACGTCCTGACTTTC. Its protein is CASRRSGANVLTF.

V gene TRBV6-6 combines with J gene TRBJ1-1, with a tentative D call TRBD1 (5 bases). Looked up from germline, CDR1 is MNHNY and CDR2 is SVGAGI (reference sequence). Trimming removed 5 bases from V and 1 base from J, with 17 bases in between. This CDR3 comprises 16 residues. CDR3 in amino acids: CASSPLGGVTNTEAFF. In DNA form, the CDR3 reads TGTGCCAGCAGTCCCCTCGGAGGGGTCACGAACACTGAAGCTTTCTTT.

This chain connects TRBV7-7 to TRBJ2-1; 8 bases align to TRBD2. With 2 bases clipped from V and 8 bases from J, the junction kept 8 bases outside the gene matches. There are 15 residues in the CDR3. Germline values: CDR1 SSHAT, CDR2 FNYEAQ (reference sequence). The CDR3 loop reads CASSLRTGGYYEQFF. Written as DNA, the CDR3 is TGTGCCAGCAGCTTACGAACGGGAGGGTACTATGAGCAGTTCTTC. The variable domain in full, completed from reference TRBV7-7 and TRBJ2-1, reads GAGVSQSPRYKVTKRGQDVTLRCDPISSHATLYWYQQALGQGPEFLTYFNYEAQPDKSGLPSDRFSAERPEGSISTLTIQRTEQRDSAMYRCASSLRTGGYYEQFFGPGTRLTVL.

This clone turned up a few times. The chain joins TRBV5-8 to TRBJ1-2, with 9 bases lining up with TRBD1. The V gene end was trimmed by 3 bases and the J gene end by 3 bases; junction bases not matched to a gene: 9. Germline-derived CDR1 and CDR2 are SGHTS and YDEGEE. The CDR3 spans 16 residues. CDR3 nucleotides: TGTGCCAGCAGCTCGCTTACAGGGGGCGCGTACTATGGCTACACCTTC. Residues: CASSSLTGGAYYGYTF.

The rearrangement uses TRBV7-9 and TRBJ2-1; D unclear. V lost 5 bases and J lost 3, with 8 bases in between. Looked up from germline, CDR1 is SEHNR and CDR2 is FQNEAQ (reference sequence). CDR3 length equals 13 residues. The CDR3 here is CASSIGVYNEQFF. In DNA form, the CDR3 reads TGTGCCAGCAGCATTGGCGTCTACAATGAGCAGTTCTTC. Complete variable domain (other parts from reference TRBV7-9 and TRBJ2-1): DTGVSQNPRHKITKRGQNVTFRCDPISEHNRLYWYRQTLGQGPEFLTYFQNEAQLEKSRLLSDRFSAERPKGSFSTLEIQRTEQGDSAMYLCASSIGVYNEQFFGPGTRLTVL.

V usage is TRBV5-4 and J usage is TRBJ1-1; D is uncertain. Trimming took off 1 base at V and 1 base at J, with 11 bases between the two ends. The CDR3 is 15 amino acids. Germline V gene sequence: CDR1 SGHNT, CDR2 YYREEE (reference sequence). The CDR3 region has the DNA TGTGCCAGCAGCTTGAAAGGTCTTGGGAACACTGAAGCTTTCTTT. Protein product: CASSLKGLGNTEAFF.

The rearrangement links TRBV7-6 to TRBJ1-5; TRBD1 might be the D (6 bases). V was shortened by 1 base and J by 4 bases, with 8 bases between the two germline ends. The germline gives CDR1 SGHVS, CDR2 FNYEAQ. The CDR3 is made up of 14 amino acids. The CDR3 DNA reads TGTGCCAGCAGCTTAGGGCAGGGGAATCAGCCCCAGCATTTT. Amino acids: CASSLGQGNQPQHF.

J is TRBJ1-2 and V is TRBV5-6; a possible D gene is TRBD1 (5 bases). Trimming took 0 bases from V and 3 from J, leaving 6 bases between them. Germline lookup yields CDR1 SGHDT and CDR2 YYEEEE. This CDR3 comprises 13 residues. The CDR3 sequence is CASSLGGYYGYTF. CDR3 coding DNA: TGTGCCAGCAGCTTGGGGGGGTACTATGGCTACACCTTC. The variable domain in full, with the rest retrieved from reference TRBV5-6 and TRBJ1-2, is DAGVTQSPTHLIKTRGQQVTLRCSPKSGHDTVSWYQQALGQGPQFIFQYYEEEERQRGNFPDRFSGHQFPNYSSELNVNALLLGDSALYLCASSLGGYYGYTFGSGTRLTVV.

This rearrangement joins TRBV6-5 to TRBJ1-1; D unresolved. This CDR3 is built from 11 residues. CDR1 and CDR2 from the germline V gene are MNHEY and SVGAGI. V was clipped by 6 bases and J by 4 bases, with 6 bases between them. CDR3 coding DNA: TGTGCCAGCAGGCCCCTCACTGAAGCTTTCTTT. It is translated as CASRPLTEAFF.

The gene calls are TRBV19 and TRBJ1-5; 7 nucleotides align to TRBD1. Losses at the gene ends were 3 bases for V and 1 base for J; bases not matched to a gene: 6. Germline CDR1 and CDR2: LNHDA and SQIVND (reference sequence). This CDR3 comprises 16 residues. This CDR3 is CASSIRQGGSNQPQHF. The CDR3 bases are TGTGCCAGTAGTATTAGACAGGGAGGAAGCAATCAGCCCCAGCATTTT.

CDR3 bases: TGTGCCAGCTCACCCCCAGTCGGGAGGGGGCTTAACACCGGGGAGCTGTTTTTT. Amino acids: CASSPPVGRGLNTGELFF. This chain connects TRBV18 to TRBJ2-2; D may be TRBD2 (8 bases). Trimming removed 3 bases from V and 2 bases from J, with 19 bases in between. The V gene's germline CDR1 is KGHSH and CDR2 LQKENI. The length of the CDR3 is 18 residues.

This sequence joins TRBV7-9 and TRBJ2-1; TRBD2 agrees at 8 bases. The CDR3 covers 14 residues. Germline V gives CDR1 SEHNR, CDR2 FQNEAQ (reference sequence). J was trimmed by 3 bases and V by 6 bases; bases with no gene match: 4. The CDR3 protein is CASRASGLYNEQFF. CDR3 coding DNA: TGTGCCAGCAGGGCTAGCGGGCTCTACAATGAGCAGTTCTTC.

This sequence joins TRBV11-3 and TRBJ2-2; D is possibly TRBD2 (5 bases). Trimming took 1 base from V and 1 from J, leaving 16 bases between them. This CDR3 region has 18 residues. Germline CDR1 reads SGHNT; CDR2 reads YENEEA. In nucleotides, the CDR3 is TGTGCCAGCAGCTTAGGGAAGTTATACGGGGAGAACACCGGGGAGCTGTTTTTT. Its protein product is CASSLGKLYGENTGELFF.

The gene calls are TRBV18 and TRBJ2-7; 10 bases agree with TRBD1. V shed 6 bases and J 6 bases; nucleotides not matched to a gene: 5. The CDR3 totals 13 residues. Germline V gives CDR1 KGHSH, CDR2 LQKENI. The chain's CDR3 is CASSPGQGSEQYF. CDR3 sequence (DNA): TGTGCCAGCTCCCCGGGACAGGGGAGCGAGCAGTACTTC.

The chain carries TRBV5-1 and TRBJ2-1, with D possibly being TRBD2 (7 bases). The CDR3 runs to 15 residues. From germline, CDR1 is SGHRS and CDR2 YFSETQ. Trimming left V 1 base short and J 6 bases short, with 14 bases between. The CDR3 sequence is CASSLQGRESNEQFF. In DNA, the CDR3 is TGCGCCAGCAGCTTGCAGGGGCGGGAGAGCAATGAGCAGTTCTTC.

This chain connects TRBV28 to TRBJ2-2; D perhaps matches TRBD2 (5 bases). The length of the CDR3 is 14 residues. Germline lookup yields CDR1 MDHEN and CDR2 SYDVKM. Trimming stripped 4 bases from V and 3 bases from J, with 9 bases between. CDR3 sequence reads: CASSWVGDTGELFF. The CDR3 DNA sequence: TGTGCCAGCAGTTGGGTCGGGGACACCGGGGAGCTGTTTTTT. The variable domain in full, completed from reference TRBV28 and TRBJ2-2, reads DVKVTQSSRYLVKRTGEKVFLECVQDMDHENMFWYRQDPGLGLRLIYFSYDVKMKEKGDIPEGYSVSREKKERFSLILESASTNQTSMYLCASSWVGDTGELFFGEGSRLTVL.

The chain carries TRBV19 and TRBJ2-1; 10 bases map to TRBD2. The CDR3 has 15 amino acids. Unmatched junction bases numbered 3, after V lost 4 bases and J lost 3 bases. CDR1 and CDR2 (germline): LNHDA, SQIVND (reference sequence). The chain's CDR3 is CASSKTSGNYNEQFF. CDR3 nucleotide sequence: TGTGCCAGTAGTAAAACTAGCGGGAACTACAATGAGCAGTTCTTC. The full variable domain, in which reference TRBV19 and TRBJ2-1 provide the parts outside the CDR3, is DGGITQSPKYLFRKEGQNVTLSCEQNLNHDAMYWYRQDPGQGLRLIYYSQIVNDFQKGDIAEGYSVSREKKESFPLTVTSAQKNPTAFYLCASSKTSGNYNEQFFGPGTRLTVL.